This T cell receptor beta chain derives from a study of blood T cells in healthy people across ages. This CDR3 has 17 amino acids. Unmatched junction bases numbered 17, after V lost 3 bases and J lost 6 bases. Germline assignment: CDR1 DFQATT and CDR2 SNEGSKA (reference sequence). This clonotype was detected a few times. The use of a sample-barcoded 5' primer and a J-beta primer mix characterized a second PCR of about 7 to 12 cycles. TCRdb itself ran the 5' RACE reads through MiXCR, one entry per CDR3 protein. The repertoire consists of around 970,000 distinct CDR3 sequences, with around 54% occurring once and the leading ten covering roughly 23%.

The receptor comes from a woman in her fifties or sixties in good health. The chain carries TRBV20-1 and TRBJ2-1, with 7 bases aligning to TRBD2. The source material was blood. This CDR3 reads CSARIPTSPMYINEQFF. CDR3 nucleotide sequence: TGCAGTGCTAGGATCCCGACTAGCCCGATGTATATCAATGAGCAGTTCTTC.